What follows is one TCR beta chain and its context. Its antigen is as yet unknown. The data are from a study of beta chain features in type 1 diabetes. Trimming pared 1 base from V and 0 bases from J, leaving 7 bases between. This CDR3 contains 14 residues. CDR1 GTSNPN and CDR2 SVGIG come from the germline V gene (reference sequence). General study findings and limits: Across all four CD4+ subsets, people with type 1 diabetes showed modestly shorter TCRB CDR3s.

cDNA synthesis used the whole RNA isolate, giving expressed TCRB sequences. The table came from immunoSEQ multiplex PCR; TCRdb's copy has only in-frame clones and leaves some out. The table lists some 350,000 clones, 13% of them singletons, with 0.013% to 0.015% in the top ten. The genes are TRBV30 and TRBJ2-1; D call uncertain. The sequence was collected from a woman under 30 with type 1 diabetes. The sample consisted of naive CD4+ T cells from blood. CDR3 sequence reads: CAWSGSSSYNEQFF. The CDR3 DNA follows: TGTGCCTGGAGTGGCTCCAGCTCCTACAATGAGCAGTTCTTC.